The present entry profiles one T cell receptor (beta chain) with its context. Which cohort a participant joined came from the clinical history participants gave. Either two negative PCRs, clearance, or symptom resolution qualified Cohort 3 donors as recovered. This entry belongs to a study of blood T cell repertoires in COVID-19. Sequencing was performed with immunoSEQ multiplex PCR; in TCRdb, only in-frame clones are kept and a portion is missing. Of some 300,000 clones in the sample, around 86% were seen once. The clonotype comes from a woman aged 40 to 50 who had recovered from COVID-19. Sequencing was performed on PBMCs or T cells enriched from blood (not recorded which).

For the CDR3, the DNA is TGTGCCAGTACCTTGAGACAGGGGCACTATGGCTACACCTTC. Protein: CASTLRQGHYGYTF. The chain uses TRBV19 and TRBJ1-2; TRBD1 agrees at 8 bases. Germline values: CDR1 LNHDA, CDR2 SQIVND (reference sequence). The CDR3 contains 14 residues. V dropped 7 bases and J dropped 3; count of bases not matched to a gene: 7. Full variable domain (outside the CDR3, taken from reference TRBV19 and TRBJ1-2): DGGITQSPKYLFRKEGQNVTLSCEQNLNHDAMYWYRQDPGQGLRLIYYSQIVNDFQKGDIAEGYSVSREKKESFPLTVTSAQKNPTAFYLCASTLRQGHYGYTFGSGTRLTVV.